This section outlines one TCR beta chain sequence together with its context. Its target is not known. The data originate from a study of T cells in localized non-small cell lung cancer. Using immunoSEQ multiplex PCR, the repertoire was profiled, and TCRdb retains in-frame clones only, with some absent. The profile covers approximately 30,000 clones, with around 90% appearing a single time and less than 20% taken by the ten largest. Findings of the study overall: A median of around 52 clones ranked among the top 100 in tumor appeared in adjacent lung. Overall survival was longer when the density of T cells in the blood was higher. Sequencing, confined to only one tumor region, leaves heterogeneity possible.

Looked up from germline, CDR1 is MNHNY and CDR2 is SVGAGI (reference sequence). The length of the CDR3 is 16 residues. Deletions cut 0 bases from V and 1 base from J, with 12 bases between. The rearrangement joins TRBV6-6 to TRBJ1-1, with a weak D call TRBD1 (5 bases). The specimen comprised peripheral blood mononuclear cells, sampled before any cancer treatment. This clonotype was sampled from a man aged 40 to 69 with stage III lung adenocarcinoma. The CDR3 loop is CASSYSAVQENTEAFF. The CDR3 region has the DNA TGTGCCAGCAGTTACTCGGCAGTACAGGAGAACACTGAAGCTTTCTTT.